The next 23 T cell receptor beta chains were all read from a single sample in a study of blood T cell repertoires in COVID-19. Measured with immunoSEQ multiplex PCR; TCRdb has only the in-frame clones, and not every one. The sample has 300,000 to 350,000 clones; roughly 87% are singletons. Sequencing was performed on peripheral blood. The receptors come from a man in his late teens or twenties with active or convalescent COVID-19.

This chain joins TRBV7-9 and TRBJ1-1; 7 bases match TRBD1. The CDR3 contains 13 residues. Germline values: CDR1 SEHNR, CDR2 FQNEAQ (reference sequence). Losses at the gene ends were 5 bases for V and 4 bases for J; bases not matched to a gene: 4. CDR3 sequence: CASSREGATEAFF. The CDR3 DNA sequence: TGTGCCAGCAGCCGCGAGGGGGCCACTGAAGCTTTCTTT.

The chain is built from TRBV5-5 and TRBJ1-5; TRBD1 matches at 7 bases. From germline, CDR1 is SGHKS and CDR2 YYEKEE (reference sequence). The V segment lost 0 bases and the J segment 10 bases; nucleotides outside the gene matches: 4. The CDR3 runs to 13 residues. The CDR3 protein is CASSLGQGLPQHF. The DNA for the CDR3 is TGTGCCAGCAGCTTGGGACAGGGTTTACCCCAGCATTTT.

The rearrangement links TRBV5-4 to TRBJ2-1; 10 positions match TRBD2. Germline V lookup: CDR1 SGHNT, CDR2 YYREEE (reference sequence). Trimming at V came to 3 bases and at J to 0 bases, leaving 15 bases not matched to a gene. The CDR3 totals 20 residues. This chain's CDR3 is CASSSVWRLAGESSYNEQFF. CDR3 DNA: TGTGCCAGCAGCTCGGTATGGCGGCTAGCGGGAGAGAGCTCCTACAATGAGCAGTTCTTC.

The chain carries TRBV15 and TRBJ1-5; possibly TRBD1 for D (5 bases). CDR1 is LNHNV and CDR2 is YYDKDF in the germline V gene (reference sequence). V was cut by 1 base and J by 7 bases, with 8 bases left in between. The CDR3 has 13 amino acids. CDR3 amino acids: CATSRAGSQPQHF. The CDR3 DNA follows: TGTGCCACCAGCAGAGCAGGGTCCCAGCCCCAGCATTTT.

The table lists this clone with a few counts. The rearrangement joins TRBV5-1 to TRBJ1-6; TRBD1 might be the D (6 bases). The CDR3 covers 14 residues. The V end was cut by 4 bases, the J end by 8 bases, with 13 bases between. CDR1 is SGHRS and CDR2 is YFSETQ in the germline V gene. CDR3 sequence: CASSEQGVDSPLHF. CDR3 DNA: TGCGCCAGCAGCGAACAGGGTGTGGATTCACCCCTCCACTTT.

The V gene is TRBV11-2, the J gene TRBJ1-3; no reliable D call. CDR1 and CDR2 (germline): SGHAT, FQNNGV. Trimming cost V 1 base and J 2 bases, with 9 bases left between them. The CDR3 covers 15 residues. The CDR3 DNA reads TGTGCCAGCAGCTTAGGAAGGACTCCTGGAAACACCATATATTTT. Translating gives CASSLGRTPGNTIYF.

The CDR3 reads CASREAGGPTYEQYF. CDR3 nucleotide sequence: TGCGCCAGCAGAGAAGCAGGGGGCCCTACCTACGAGCAGTACTTC. This rearrangement joins TRBV10-1 to TRBJ2-7; 8 positions match TRBD1. The CDR3 length is 15 residues. Germline assignment: CDR1 WNHNN and CDR2 SYGVQD (reference sequence). The J segment lost 2 bases and the V segment lost 6 bases, leaving 9 bases of the junction unmatched.

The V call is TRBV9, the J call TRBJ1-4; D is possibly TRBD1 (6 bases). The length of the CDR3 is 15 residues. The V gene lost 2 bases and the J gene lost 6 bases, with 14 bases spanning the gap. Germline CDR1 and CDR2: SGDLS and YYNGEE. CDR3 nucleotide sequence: TGTGCCAGCAGCGTTGGATCCAGGGGAGATGAAAAACTGTTTTTT. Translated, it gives CASSVGSRGDEKLFF.

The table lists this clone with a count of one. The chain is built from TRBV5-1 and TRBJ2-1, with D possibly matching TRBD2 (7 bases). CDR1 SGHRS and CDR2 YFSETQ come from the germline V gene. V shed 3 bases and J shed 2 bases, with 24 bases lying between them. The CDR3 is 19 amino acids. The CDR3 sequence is CASSSQSLGGRVAYNEQFF. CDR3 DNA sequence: TGCGCCAGCAGCTCCCAGTCTCTAGGGGGGAGGGTGGCCTACAATGAGCAGTTCTTC. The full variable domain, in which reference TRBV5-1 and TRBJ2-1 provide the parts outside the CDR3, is KAGVTQTPRYLIKTRGQQVTLSCSPISGHRSVSWYQQTPGQGLQFLFEYFSETQRNKGNFPGRFSGRQFSNSRSEMNVSTLELGDSALYLCASSSQSLGGRVAYNEQFFGPGTRLTVL.

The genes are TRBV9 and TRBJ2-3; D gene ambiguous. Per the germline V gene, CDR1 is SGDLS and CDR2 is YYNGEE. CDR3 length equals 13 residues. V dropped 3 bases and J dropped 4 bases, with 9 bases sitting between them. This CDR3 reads CASSAERPDTQYF. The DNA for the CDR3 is TGTGCCAGCAGCGCCGAGAGGCCAGATACGCAGTATTTT.

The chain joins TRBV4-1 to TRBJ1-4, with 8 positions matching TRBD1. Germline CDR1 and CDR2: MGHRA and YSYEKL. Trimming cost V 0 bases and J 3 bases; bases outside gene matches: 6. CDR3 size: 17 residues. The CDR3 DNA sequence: TGCGCCAGCAGCCAAGATTCCCTGGGACAGGCTAATGAAAAACTGTTTTTT. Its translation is CASSQDSLGQANEKLFF.

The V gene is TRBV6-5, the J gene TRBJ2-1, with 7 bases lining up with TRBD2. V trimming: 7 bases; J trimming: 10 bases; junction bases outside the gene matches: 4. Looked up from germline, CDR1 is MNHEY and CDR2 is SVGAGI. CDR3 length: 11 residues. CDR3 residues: CASTGGREQFF. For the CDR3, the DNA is TGTGCCAGCACCGGGGGGAGGGAGCAGTTCTTC.

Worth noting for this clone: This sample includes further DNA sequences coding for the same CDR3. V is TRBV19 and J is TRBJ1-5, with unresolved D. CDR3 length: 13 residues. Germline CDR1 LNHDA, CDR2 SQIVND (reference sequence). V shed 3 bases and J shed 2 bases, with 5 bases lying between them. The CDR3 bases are TGTGCCAGTAGTATCGGGGGCAATCAGCCCCAGCATTTT. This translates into CASSIGGNQPQHF. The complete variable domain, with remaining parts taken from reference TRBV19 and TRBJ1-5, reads DGGITQSPKYLFRKEGQNVTLSCEQNLNHDAMYWYRQDPGQGLRLIYYSQIVNDFQKGDIAEGYSVSREKKESFPLTVTSAQKNPTAFYLCASSIGGNQPQHFGDGTRLSIL.

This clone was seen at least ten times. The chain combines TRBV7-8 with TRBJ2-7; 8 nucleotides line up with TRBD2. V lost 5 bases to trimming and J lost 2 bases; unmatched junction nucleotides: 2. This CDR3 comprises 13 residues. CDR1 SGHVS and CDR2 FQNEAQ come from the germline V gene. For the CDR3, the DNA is TGTGCCAGCAGCGGACTAGCAACCTACGAGCAGTACTTC. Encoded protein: CASSGLATYEQYF.

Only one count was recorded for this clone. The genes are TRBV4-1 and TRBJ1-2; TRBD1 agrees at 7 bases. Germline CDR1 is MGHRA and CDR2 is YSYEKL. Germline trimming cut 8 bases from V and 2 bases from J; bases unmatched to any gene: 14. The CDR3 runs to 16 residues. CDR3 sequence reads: CASQGTVSTSNYGYTF. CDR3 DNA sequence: TGCGCCAGCCAGGGGACAGTCTCTACCTCAAACTATGGCTACACCTTC.

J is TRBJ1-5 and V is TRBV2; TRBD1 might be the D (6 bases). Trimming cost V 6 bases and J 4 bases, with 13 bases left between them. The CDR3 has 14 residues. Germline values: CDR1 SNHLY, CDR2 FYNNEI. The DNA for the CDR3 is TGTGCCAGCAGCGGCGTGGGGGCAAATCAGCCCCAGCATTTT. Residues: CASSGVGANQPQHF.

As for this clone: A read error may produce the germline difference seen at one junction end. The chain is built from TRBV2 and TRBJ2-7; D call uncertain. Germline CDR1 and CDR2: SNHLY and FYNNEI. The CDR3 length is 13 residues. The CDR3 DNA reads TGTGCCAGCAGGGAAGAGAGAGGCAAGGAGCAGTACTTC. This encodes CASREERGKEQYF.

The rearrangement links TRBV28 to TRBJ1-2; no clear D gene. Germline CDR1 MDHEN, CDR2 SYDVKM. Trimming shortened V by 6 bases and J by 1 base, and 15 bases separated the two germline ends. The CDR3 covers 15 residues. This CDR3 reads CASSTQGRGNYGYTF. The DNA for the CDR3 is TGTGCCAGCAGCACCCAAGGTCGGGGTAACTATGGCTACACCTTC.

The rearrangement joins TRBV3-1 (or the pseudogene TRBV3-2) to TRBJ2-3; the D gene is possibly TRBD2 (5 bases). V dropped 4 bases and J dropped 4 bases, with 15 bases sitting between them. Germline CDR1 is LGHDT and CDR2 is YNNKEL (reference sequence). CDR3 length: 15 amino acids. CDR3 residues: CASSPIGGSADTQYF. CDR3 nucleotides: TGTGCCAGCAGCCCTATCGGTGGGAGTGCAGATACGCAGTATTTT.

In DNA form, the CDR3 reads TGTGCCAGCTCACCATGGGGACAGGGGATGAGGTACTTC. Residues: CASSPWGQGMRYF. This chain links TRBV18 with TRBJ2-7; TRBD1 matches at 10 bases. Germline values: CDR1 KGHSH, CDR2 LQKENI. With V trimmed by 2 bases and J by 12 bases, 7 bases remained unmatched. The length of the CDR3 is 13 residues. The whole variable domain, filled in from reference TRBV18 and TRBJ2-7, reads NAGVMQNPRHLVRRRGQEARLRCSPMKGHSHVYWYRQLPEEGLKFMVYLQKENIIDESGMPKERFSAEFPKEGPSILRIQQVVRGDSAAYFCASSPWGQGMRYFGPGTRLTVT.

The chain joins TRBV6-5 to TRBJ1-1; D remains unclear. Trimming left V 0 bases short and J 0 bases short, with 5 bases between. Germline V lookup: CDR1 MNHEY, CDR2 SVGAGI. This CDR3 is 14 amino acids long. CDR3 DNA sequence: TGTGCCAGCAGTTACTCGAAGCTGAACACTGAAGCTTTCTTT. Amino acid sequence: CASSYSKLNTEAFF.

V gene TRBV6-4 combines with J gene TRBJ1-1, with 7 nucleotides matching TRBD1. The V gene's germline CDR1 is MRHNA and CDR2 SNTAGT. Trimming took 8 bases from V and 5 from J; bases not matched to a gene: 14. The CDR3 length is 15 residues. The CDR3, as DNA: TGTGCCAGCCGCACCCAGGGGGAGGCGAGTACTGAAGCTTTCTTT. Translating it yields CASRTQGEASTEAFF.

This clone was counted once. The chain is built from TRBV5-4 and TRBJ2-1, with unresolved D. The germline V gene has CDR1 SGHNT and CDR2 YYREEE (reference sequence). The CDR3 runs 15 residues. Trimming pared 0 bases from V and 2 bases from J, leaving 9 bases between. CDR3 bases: TGTGCCAGCAGCTTGGTTGCAGGCACCTACAATGAGCAGTTCTTC. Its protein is CASSLVAGTYNEQFF.